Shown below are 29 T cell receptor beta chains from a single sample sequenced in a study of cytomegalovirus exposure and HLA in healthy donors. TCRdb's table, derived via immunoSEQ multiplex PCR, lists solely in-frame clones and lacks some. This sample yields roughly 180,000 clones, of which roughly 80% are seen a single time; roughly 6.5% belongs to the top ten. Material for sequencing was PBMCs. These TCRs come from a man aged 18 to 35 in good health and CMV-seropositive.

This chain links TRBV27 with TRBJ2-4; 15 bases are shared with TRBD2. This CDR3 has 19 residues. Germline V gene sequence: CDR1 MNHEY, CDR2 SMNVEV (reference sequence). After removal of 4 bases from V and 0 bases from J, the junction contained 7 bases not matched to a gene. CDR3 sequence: CASSSPGLAGGLAKNIQYF. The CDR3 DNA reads TGTGCCAGCAGTTCCCCGGGACTAGCGGGAGGTTTAGCCAAAAACATTCAGTACTTC.

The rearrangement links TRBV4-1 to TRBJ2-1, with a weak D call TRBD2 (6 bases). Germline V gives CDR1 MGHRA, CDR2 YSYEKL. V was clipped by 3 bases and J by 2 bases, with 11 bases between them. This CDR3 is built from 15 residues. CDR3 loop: CASSQTPGAYNEQFF. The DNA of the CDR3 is TGCGCCAGCAGCCAGACGCCGGGAGCCTACAATGAGCAGTTCTTC.

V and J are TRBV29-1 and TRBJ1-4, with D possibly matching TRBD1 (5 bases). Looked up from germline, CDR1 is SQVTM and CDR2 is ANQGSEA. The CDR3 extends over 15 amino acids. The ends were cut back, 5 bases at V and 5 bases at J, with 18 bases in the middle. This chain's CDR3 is CSVQRGAAGNEKLFF. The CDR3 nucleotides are TGCAGCGTTCAACGAGGGGCTGCGGGAAATGAAAAACTGTTTTTT.

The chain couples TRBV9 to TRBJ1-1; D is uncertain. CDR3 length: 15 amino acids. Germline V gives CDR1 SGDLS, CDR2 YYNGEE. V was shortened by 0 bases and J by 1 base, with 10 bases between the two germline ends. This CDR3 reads CASSVGISRNTEAFF. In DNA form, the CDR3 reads TGTGCCAGCAGCGTAGGTATTTCGAGGAACACTGAAGCTTTCTTT.

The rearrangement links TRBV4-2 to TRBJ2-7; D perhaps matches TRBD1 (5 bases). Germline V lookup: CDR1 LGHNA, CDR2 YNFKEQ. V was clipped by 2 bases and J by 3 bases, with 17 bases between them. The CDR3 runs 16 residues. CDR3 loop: CASSQSPSDSYYEQYF. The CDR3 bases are TGTGCCAGCAGCCAAAGTCCGAGCGACAGTTACTACGAGCAGTACTTC.

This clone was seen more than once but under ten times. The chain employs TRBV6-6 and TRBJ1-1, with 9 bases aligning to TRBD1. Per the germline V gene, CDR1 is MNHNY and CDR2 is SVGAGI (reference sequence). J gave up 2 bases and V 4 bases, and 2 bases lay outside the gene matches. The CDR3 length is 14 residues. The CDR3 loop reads CASSLDRGNTEAFF. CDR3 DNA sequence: TGTGCCAGCAGTTTGGACAGGGGCAACACTGAAGCTTTCTTT.

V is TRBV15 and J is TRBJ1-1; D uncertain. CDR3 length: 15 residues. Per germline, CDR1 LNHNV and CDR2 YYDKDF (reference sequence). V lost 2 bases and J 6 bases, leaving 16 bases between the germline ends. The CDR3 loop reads CATSRPSGYVAEAFF. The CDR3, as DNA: TGTGCCACCAGCAGACCGTCCGGTTATGTGGCTGAAGCTTTCTTT.

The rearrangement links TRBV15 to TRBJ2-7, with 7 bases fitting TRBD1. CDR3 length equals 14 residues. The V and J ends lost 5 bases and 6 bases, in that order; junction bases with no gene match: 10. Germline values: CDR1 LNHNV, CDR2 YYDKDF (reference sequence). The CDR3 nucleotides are TGTGCCACCAGCCTACGGGACAGATCATTCGAGCAGTACTTC. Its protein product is CATSLRDRSFEQYF.

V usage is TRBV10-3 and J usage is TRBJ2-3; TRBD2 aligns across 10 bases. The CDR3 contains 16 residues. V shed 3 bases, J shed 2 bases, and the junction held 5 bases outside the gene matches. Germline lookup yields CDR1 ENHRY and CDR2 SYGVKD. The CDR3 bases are TGTGCCATCAGTGACGGACTAGCGGTATACACAGATACGCAGTATTTT. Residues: CAISDGLAVYTDTQYF.

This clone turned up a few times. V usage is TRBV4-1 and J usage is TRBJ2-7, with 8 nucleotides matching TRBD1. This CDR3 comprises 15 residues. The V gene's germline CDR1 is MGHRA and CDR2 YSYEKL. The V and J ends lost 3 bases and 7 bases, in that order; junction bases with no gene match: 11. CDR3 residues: CASSHLGQGTREQYF. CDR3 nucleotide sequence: TGCGCCAGCAGCCACTTAGGACAGGGCACTCGGGAGCAGTACTTC.

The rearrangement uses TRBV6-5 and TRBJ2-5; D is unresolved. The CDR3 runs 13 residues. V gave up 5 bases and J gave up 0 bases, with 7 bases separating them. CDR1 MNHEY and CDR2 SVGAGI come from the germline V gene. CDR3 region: CASSNRYQETQYF. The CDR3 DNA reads TGTGCCAGCAGTAATCGGTACCAAGAGACCCAGTACTTC.

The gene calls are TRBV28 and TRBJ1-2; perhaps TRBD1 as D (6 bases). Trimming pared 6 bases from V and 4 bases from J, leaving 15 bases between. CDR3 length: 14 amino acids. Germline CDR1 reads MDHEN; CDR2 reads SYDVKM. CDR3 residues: CASRSGEFGYGYTF. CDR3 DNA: TGTGCCAGCAGGTCAGGGGAGTTTGGCTATGGCTACACCTTC.

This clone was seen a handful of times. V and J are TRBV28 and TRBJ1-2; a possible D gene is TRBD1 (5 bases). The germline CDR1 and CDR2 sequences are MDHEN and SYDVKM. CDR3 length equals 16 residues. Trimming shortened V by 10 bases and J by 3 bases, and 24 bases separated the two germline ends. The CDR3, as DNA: TGTGCCATCGAAGATCGAACGCAAGGGGCGGACTATGGCTACACCTTC. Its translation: CAIEDRTQGADYGYTF.

The CDR3 nucleotides read TGCAGCGTTGATCACAGGGGGCCCTCCAACTATGGCTACACCTTC. Amino acid sequence: CSVDHRGPSNYGYTF. The chain is built from TRBV29-1 and TRBJ1-2, with 9 bases that match TRBD1. The trim removed 3 bases at V and 2 bases at J, leaving 7 bases unmatched. Germline CDR1 SQVTM, CDR2 ANQGSEA. CDR3 length: 15 residues.

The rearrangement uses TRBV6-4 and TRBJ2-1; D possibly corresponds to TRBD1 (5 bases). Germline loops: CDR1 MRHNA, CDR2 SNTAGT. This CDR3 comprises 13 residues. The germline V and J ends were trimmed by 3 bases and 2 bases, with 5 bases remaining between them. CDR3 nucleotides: TGTGCCAGCAGTGAGGACACCTACAATGAGCAGTTCTTC. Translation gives CASSEDTYNEQFF.

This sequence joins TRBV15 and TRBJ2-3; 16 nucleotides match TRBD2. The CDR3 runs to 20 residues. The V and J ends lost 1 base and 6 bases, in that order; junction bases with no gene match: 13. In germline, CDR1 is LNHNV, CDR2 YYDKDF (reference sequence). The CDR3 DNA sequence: TGTGCCACCAGCAGAGGGACCCCGGGACTAGCGGGAGGGCCCCCGGATACGCAGTATTTT. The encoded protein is CATSRGTPGLAGGPPDTQYF.

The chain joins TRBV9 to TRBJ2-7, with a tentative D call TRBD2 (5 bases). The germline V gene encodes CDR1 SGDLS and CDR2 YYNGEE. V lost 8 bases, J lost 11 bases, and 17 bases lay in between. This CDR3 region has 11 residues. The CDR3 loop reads CARKTGMGKYF. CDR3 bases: TGTGCCAGAAAGACGGGGATGGGGAAGTACTTC.

The CDR3 here is CASSWGTASGTDTQYF. The CDR3 nucleotides are TGTGCCAGCAGTTGGGGGACGGCTAGCGGCACAGATACGCAGTATTTT. This chain links TRBV6-5 with TRBJ2-3, with a possible D match to TRBD2 (6 bases). Germline CDR1 reads MNHEY; CDR2 reads SVGAGI. The V end was cut by 4 bases, the J end by 1 base, with 15 bases between. The CDR3 is 16 residues long.

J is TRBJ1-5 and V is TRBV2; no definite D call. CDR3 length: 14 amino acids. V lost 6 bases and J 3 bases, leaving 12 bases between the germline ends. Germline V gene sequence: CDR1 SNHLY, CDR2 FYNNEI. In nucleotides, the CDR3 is TGTGCCAGCAGCATCGGGAGACCCAATCAGCCCCAGCATTTT. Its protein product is CASSIGRPNQPQHF. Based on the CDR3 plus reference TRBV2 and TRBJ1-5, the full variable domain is EPEVTQTPSHQVTQMGQEVILRCVPISNHLYFYWYRQILGQKVEFLVSFYNNEISEKSEIFDDQFSVERPDGSNFTLKIRSTKLEDSAMYFCASSIGRPNQPQHFGDGTRLSIL.

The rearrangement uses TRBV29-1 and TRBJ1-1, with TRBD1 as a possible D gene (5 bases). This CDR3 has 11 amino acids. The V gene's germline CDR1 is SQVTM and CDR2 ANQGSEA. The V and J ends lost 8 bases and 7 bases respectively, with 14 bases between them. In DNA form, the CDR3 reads TGCAGCATGAGGAGGGGATTTGAAGCTTTCTTT. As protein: CSMRRGFEAFF. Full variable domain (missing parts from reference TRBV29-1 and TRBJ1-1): SAVISQKPSRDICQRGTSLTIQCQVDSQVTMMFWYRQQPGQSLTLIATANQGSEATYESGFVIDKFPISRPNLTFSTLTVSNMSPEDSSIYLCSMRRGFEAFFGQGTRLTVV.

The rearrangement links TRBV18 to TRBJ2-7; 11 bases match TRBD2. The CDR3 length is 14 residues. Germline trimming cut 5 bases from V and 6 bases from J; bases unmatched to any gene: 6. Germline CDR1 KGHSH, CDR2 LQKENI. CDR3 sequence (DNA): TGTGCCAGCTCAGTAGCGGGAGGGGGGCCCGAGCAGTACTTC. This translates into CASSVAGGGPEQYF.

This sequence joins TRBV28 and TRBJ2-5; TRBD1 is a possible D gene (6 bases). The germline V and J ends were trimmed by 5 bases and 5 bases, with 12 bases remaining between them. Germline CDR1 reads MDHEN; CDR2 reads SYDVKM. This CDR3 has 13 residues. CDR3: CASSRGHAETQYF. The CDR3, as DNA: TGTGCCAGCAGTCGGGGACACGCCGAGACCCAGTACTTC. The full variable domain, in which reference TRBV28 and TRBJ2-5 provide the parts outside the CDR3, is DVKVTQSSRYLVKRTGEKVFLECVQDMDHENMFWYRQDPGLGLRLIYFSYDVKMKEKGDIPEGYSVSREKKERFSLILESASTNQTSMYLCASSRGHAETQYFGPGTRLLVL.

The CDR3 coding sequence is TGTGCCAGCAGCTTTCGCGAGGCTGAAGCTTTCTTT. The encoded protein is CASSFREAEAFF. The V gene is TRBV5-4, the J gene TRBJ1-1, with D hard to call. Trimming removed 2 bases from V and 6 bases from J, with 8 bases in between. Germline-derived CDR1 and CDR2 are SGHNT and YYREEE (reference sequence). This CDR3 has 12 amino acids.

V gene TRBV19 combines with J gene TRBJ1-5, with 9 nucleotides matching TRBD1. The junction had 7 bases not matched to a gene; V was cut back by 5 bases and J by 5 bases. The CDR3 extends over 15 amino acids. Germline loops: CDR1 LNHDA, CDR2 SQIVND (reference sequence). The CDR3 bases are TGTGCCAGTAGTGTAATGGACAGGGGAGATCAGCCCCAGCATTTT. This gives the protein CASSVMDRGDQPQHF. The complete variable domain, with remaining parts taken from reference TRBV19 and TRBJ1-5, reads DGGITQSPKYLFRKEGQNVTLSCEQNLNHDAMYWYRQDPGQGLRLIYYSQIVNDFQKGDIAEGYSVSREKKESFPLTVTSAQKNPTAFYLCASSVMDRGDQPQHFGDGTRLSIL.

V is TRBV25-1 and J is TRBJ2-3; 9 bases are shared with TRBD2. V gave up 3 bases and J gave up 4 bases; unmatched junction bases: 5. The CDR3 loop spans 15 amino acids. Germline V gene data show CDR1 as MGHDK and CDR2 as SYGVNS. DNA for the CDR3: TGTGCCAGCAGTGATCGCGGGAGGGCCTCAGATACGCAGTATTTT. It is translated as CASSDRGRASDTQYF.

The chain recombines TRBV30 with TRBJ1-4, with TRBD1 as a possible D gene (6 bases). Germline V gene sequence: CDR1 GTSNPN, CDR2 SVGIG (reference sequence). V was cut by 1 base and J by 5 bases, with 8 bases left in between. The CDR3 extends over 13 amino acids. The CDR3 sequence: CAWSGGGNEKLFF. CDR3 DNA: TGTGCCTGGAGTGGAGGGGGAAATGAAAAACTGTTTTTT.

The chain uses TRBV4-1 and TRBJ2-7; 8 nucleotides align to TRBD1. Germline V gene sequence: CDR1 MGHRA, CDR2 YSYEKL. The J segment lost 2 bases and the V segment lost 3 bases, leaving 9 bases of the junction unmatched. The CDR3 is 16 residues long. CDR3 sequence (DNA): TGCGCCAGCAGCCATAAATTGGACAGGGCTACCTACGAGCAGTACTTC. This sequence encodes CASSHKLDRATYEQYF.

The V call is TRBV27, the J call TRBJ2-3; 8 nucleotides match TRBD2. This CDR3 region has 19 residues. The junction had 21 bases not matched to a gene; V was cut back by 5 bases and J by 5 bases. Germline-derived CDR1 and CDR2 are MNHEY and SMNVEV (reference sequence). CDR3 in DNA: TGTGCCAGCAGTAGTACCAGGCTAGCGGGTGTCCCCCGCCAAGATACGCAGTATTTT. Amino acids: CASSSTRLAGVPRQDTQYF.

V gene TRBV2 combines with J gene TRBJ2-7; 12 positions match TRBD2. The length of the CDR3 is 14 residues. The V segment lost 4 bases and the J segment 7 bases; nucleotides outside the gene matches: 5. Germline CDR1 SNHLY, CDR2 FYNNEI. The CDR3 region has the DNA TGTGCCAGCAGTGCTCGGACTAGCGGGACGGAGCAGTACTTC. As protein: CASSARTSGTEQYF.